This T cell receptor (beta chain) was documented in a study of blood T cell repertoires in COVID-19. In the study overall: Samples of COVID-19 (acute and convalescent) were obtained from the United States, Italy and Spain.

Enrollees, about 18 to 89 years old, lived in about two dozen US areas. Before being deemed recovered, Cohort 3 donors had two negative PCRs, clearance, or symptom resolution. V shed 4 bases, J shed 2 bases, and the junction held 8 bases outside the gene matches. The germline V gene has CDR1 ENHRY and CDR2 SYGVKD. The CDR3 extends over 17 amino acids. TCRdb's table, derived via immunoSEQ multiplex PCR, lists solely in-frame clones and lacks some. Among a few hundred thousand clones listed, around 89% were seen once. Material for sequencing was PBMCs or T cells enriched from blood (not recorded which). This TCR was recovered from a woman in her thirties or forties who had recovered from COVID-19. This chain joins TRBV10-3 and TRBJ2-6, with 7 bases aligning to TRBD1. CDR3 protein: CAISGRQGVAGANVLTF. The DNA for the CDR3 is TGTGCCATCAGTGGACGACAGGGTGTAGCTGGGGCCAACGTCCTGACTTTC.